Below are 13 T cell receptor beta chains sequenced from a single sample in a study of blood T cell repertoires in COVID-19. Measured with immunoSEQ multiplex PCR; TCRdb has only the in-frame clones, and not every one. The table lists roughly 200,000 clones, roughly 77% of them singletons. The sequenced sample was peripheral blood. The source is a man aged 65 to 85 with active or convalescent COVID-19.

The chain carries TRBV24-1 and TRBJ2-1; TRBD2 matches at 15 bases. Germline V gene sequence: CDR1 KGHDR, CDR2 SFDVKD. J lost 1 base, V lost 3 bases, and 9 bases had no gene match. The CDR3 contains 20 residues. The CDR3 sequence: CATSDRPGLAGGGSYNEQFF. For the CDR3, the DNA is TGTGCCACCAGTGATCGGCCGGGACTAGCGGGAGGTGGGTCCTACAATGAGCAGTTCTTC.

CDR3 nucleotide sequence: TGCAGCGTCTTGACAGGGGAATACAATGAGCAGTTCTTC. Amino acids: CSVLTGEYNEQFF. V is TRBV29-1 and J is TRBJ2-1; 8 bases match TRBD1. J gave up 4 bases and V 6 bases, and 5 bases lay outside the gene matches. Germline CDR1 and CDR2: SQVTM and ANQGSEA. The CDR3 is 13 amino acids.

This clone is medium-sized (0.01 to 0.1%) in the sample. The V gene is TRBV2, the J gene TRBJ2-4; the match to TRBD1 covers 9 bases. This CDR3 has 15 amino acids. V was pared by 7 bases and J by 2 bases, with 6 bases of the junction left unmatched. Germline lookup yields CDR1 SNHLY and CDR2 FYNNEI. In DNA form, the CDR3 reads TGTGCCAGCATCCGGGACAGGGCCACCAAAAACATTCAGTACTTC. Residues: CASIRDRATKNIQYF.

V gene TRBV5-1 combines with J gene TRBJ2-5; unclear D gene. CDR1 is SGHRS and CDR2 is YFSETQ in the germline V gene. The CDR3 is made up of 15 amino acids. Trimming pared 3 bases from V and 2 bases from J, leaving 14 bases between. DNA of the CDR3: TGCGCCAGCAGCTCCGCCGCAGGTCCGCAAGAGACCCAGTACTTC. This gives the protein CASSSAAGPQETQYF.

This clone appeared once. The CDR3 sequence is CASSQRDSHGGVNTEAFF. CDR3 nucleotides: TGTGCCAGCAGCCAACGGGACAGCCATGGAGGGGTGAACACTGAAGCTTTCTTT. V and J are TRBV16 and TRBJ1-1, with TRBD1 matching over 7 bases. Trimming took 2 bases from V and 0 from J; bases not matched to a gene: 12. From germline, CDR1 is KGHSY and CDR2 FQNENV. This CDR3 comprises 18 residues.

V and J are TRBV9 and TRBJ1-1; no firm D call. The CDR3 sequence is 15 residues long. Germline lookup yields CDR1 SGDLS and CDR2 YYNGEE. The V end was cut by 0 bases, the J end by 4 bases, with 13 bases between. CDR3 sequence reads: CASSVDSGEGTEAFF. CDR3 nucleotides: TGTGCCAGCAGCGTAGACAGTGGAGAGGGCACTGAAGCTTTCTTT.

The chain has TRBV5-1 and TRBJ2-7, with D tentatively TRBD1 (6 bases). The CDR3 has 15 residues. Deletions cut 1 base from V and 5 bases from J, with 16 bases between. Germline CDR1 and CDR2: SGHRS and YFSETQ. The CDR3 loop reads CASSLTGNTVDEQYF. CDR3 bases: TGCGCCAGCAGCTTGACAGGGAACACTGTCGACGAGCAGTACTTC. Combining the CDR3 with reference TRBV5-1 and TRBJ2-7 gives the whole variable domain KAGVTQTPRYLIKTRGQQVTLSCSPISGHRSVSWYQQTPGQGLQFLFEYFSETQRNKGNFPGRFSGRQFSNSRSEMNVSTLELGDSALYLCASSLTGNTVDEQYFGPGTRLTVT.

The chain combines TRBV10-3 with TRBJ1-2; 7 bases match TRBD1. The germline gives CDR1 ENHRY, CDR2 SYGVKD. V dropped 0 bases and J dropped 2; count of bases not matched to a gene: 3. The CDR3 sequence is 15 residues long. In nucleotides, the CDR3 is TGTGCCATCAGTGAGTCTGCAGGGGGGAACTATGGCTACACCTTC. Amino acid sequence: CAISESAGGNYGYTF.

The gene calls are TRBV20-1 and TRBJ1-2, with a weak D call TRBD1 (6 bases). V was clipped by 5 bases and J by 8 bases, with 12 bases between them. CDR3 length: 11 amino acids. Germline V lookup: CDR1 DFQATT, CDR2 SNEGSKA (reference sequence). Here the CDR3 reads CSASTGQGYTF. The DNA of the CDR3 is TGCAGTGCTTCGACAGGCCAGGGCTACACCTTC.

The chain combines TRBV9 with TRBJ2-5, with 8 bases fitting TRBD2. CDR1 is SGDLS and CDR2 is YYNGEE in the germline V gene. J gave up 3 bases and V 0 bases, and 4 bases lay outside the gene matches. This CDR3 is built from 15 residues. The CDR3 is CASSVGLTSEETQYF. The CDR3, as DNA: TGTGCCAGCAGCGTAGGTCTGACTAGCGAAGAGACCCAGTACTTC.

The V gene is TRBV5-6, the J gene TRBJ2-5; D possibly corresponds to TRBD2 (5 bases). The CDR3 runs to 14 residues. Deletions cut 2 bases from V and 0 bases from J, with 8 bases between. Germline V CDR1 and CDR2: SGHDT, YYEEEE. This CDR3 is CASSLSGNQETQYF. The CDR3 bases are TGTGCCAGCAGCTTATCGGGGAACCAAGAGACCCAGTACTTC.

This chain links TRBV5-6 with TRBJ2-5; TRBD1 agrees at 7 bases. There are 15 residues in the CDR3. V dropped 4 bases and J dropped 0; count of bases not matched to a gene: 6. From germline, CDR1 is SGHDT and CDR2 YYEEEE. The CDR3 loop reads CASSLLTGNQETQYF. For the CDR3, the DNA is TGTGCCAGCAGCCTACTGACAGGGAACCAAGAGACCCAGTACTTC.

This clone was counted at least ten times. This chain connects TRBV9 to TRBJ1-4, with no clear D. Germline lookup yields CDR1 SGDLS and CDR2 YYNGEE. CDR3 length equals 15 residues. The ends were cut back, 0 bases at V and 4 bases at J, with 10 bases in the middle. The CDR3: CASSVGPGGNEKLFF. CDR3 sequence (DNA): TGTGCCAGCAGCGTAGGCCCCGGCGGTAATGAAAAACTGTTTTTT.